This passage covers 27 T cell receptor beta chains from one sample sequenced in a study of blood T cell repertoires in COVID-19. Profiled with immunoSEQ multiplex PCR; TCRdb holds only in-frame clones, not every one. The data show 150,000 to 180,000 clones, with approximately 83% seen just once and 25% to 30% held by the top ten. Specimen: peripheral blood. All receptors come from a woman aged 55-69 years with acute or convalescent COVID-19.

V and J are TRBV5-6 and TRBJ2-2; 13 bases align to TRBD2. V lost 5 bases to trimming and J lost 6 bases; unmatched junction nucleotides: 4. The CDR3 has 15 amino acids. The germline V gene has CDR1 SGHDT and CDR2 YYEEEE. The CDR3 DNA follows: TGTGCCAGCAGAGGACTAGCGGGGGCCCCCGGGGAGCTGTTTTTT. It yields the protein CASRGLAGAPGELFF.

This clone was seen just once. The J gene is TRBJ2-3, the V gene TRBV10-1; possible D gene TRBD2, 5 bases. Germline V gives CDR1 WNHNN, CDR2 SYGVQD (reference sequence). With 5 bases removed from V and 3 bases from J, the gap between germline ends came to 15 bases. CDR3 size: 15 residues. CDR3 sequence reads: CASSRLASRTDTQYF. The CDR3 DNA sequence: TGCGCCAGCAGTCGTCTAGCATCTCGAACAGATACGCAGTATTTT.

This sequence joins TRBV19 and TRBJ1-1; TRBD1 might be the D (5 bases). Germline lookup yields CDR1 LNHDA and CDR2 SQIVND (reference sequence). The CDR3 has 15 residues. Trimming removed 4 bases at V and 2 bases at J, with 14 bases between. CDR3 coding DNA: TGTGCCAGTAGTACCCCATCGGGGGGTAACACTGAAGCTTTCTTT. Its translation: CASSTPSGGNTEAFF. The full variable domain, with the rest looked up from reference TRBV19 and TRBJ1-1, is DGGITQSPKYLFRKEGQNVTLSCEQNLNHDAMYWYRQDPGQGLRLIYYSQIVNDFQKGDIAEGYSVSREKKESFPLTVTSAQKNPTAFYLCASSTPSGGNTEAFFGQGTRLTVV.

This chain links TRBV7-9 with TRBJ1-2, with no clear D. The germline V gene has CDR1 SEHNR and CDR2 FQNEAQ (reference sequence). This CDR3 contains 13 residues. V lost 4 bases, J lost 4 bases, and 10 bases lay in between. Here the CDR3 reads CASSSSYSYGYTF. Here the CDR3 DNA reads TGTGCCAGCAGCTCGTCCTACTCCTATGGCTACACCTTC.

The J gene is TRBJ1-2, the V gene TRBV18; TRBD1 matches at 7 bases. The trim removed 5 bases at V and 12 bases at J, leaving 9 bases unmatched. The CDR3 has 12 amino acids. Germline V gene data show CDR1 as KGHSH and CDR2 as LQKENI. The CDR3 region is CASSGMDRLNTF. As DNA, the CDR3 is TGTGCCAGCTCAGGCATGGACAGGTTGAACACCTTC.

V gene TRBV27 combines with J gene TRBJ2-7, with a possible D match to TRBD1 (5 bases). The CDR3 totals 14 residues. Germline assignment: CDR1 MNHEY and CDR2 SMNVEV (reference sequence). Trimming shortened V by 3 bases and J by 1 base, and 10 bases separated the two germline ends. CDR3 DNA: TGTGCCAGCAGTTTTAGCAGGGAATCCTACGAGCAGTACTTC. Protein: CASSFSRESYEQYF.

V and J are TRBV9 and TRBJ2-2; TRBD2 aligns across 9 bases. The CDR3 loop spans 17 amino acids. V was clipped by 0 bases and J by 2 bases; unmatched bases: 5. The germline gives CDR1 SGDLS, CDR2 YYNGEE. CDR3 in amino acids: CASSVVSGGTNTGELFF. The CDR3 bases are TGTGCCAGCAGCGTAGTTAGCGGGGGAACCAACACCGGGGAGCTGTTTTTT. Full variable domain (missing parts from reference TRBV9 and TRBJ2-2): DSGVTQTPKHLITATGQRVTLRCSPRSGDLSVYWYQQSLDQGLQFLIQYYNGEERAKGNILERFSAQQFPDLHSELNLSSLELGDSALYFCASSVVSGGTNTGELFFGEGSRLTVL.

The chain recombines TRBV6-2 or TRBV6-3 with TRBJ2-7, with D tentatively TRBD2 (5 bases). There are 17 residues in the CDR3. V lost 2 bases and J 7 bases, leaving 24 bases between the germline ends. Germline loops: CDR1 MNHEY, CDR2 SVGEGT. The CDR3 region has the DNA TGTGCCAGCAGTTACGGCCCCCCGGGCTTTGCAGGAGGAGAGCAGTACGTC. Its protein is CASSYGPPGFAGGEQYV.

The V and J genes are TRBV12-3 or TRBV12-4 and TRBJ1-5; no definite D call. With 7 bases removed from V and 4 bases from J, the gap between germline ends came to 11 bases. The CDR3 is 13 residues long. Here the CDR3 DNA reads TGTGCCAGCACACGGGTCTCAAATCAGCCCCAGCATTTT. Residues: CASTRVSNQPQHF.

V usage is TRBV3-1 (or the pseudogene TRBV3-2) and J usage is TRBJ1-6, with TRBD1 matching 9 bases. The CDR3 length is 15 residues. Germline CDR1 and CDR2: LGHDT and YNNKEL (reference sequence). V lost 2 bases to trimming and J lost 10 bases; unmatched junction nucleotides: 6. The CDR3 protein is CASSQRDRVRSPLHF. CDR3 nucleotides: TGTGCCAGCAGCCAACGGGACAGGGTCAGGTCACCCCTCCACTTT.

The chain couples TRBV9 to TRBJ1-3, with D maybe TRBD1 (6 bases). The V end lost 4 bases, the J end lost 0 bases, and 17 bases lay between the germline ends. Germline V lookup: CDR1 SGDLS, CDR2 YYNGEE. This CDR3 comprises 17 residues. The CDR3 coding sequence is TGTGCCAGCAGCCCCCGACTGGGGGCCTTCTCTGGAAACACCATATATTTT. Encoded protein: CASSPRLGAFSGNTIYF.

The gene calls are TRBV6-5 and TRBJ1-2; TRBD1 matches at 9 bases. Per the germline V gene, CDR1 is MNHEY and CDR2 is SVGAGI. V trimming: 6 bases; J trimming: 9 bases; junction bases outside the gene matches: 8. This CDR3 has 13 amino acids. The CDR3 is CASSPGQGERYTF. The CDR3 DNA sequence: TGTGCCAGCAGCCCGGGACAGGGAGAACGCTACACCTTC.

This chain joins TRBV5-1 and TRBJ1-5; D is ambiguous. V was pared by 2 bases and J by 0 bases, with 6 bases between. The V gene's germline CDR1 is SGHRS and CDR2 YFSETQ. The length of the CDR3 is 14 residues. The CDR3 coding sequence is TGCGCCAGCAGCTTAGACTATAGCAATCAGCCCCAGCATTTT. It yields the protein CASSLDYSNQPQHF.

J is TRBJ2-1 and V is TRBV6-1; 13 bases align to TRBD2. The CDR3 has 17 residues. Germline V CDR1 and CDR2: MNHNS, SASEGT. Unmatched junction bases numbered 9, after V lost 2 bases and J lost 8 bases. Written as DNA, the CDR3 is TGTGCCAGCAGTGAATCGGGACTAGCGGGGCCTTTGGATGAGCAGTTCTTC. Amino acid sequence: CASSESGLAGPLDEQFF.

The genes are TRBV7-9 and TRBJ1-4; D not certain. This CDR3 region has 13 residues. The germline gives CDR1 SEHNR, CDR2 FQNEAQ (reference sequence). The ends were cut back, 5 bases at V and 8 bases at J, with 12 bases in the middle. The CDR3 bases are TGTGCCAGCAGCCCCCTGACGAGGGAAAAACTGTTTTTT. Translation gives CASSPLTREKLFF. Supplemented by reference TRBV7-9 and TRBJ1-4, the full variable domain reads DTGVSQNPRHKITKRGQNVTFRCDPISEHNRLYWYRQTLGQGPEFLTYFQNEAQLEKSRLLSDRFSAERPKGSFSTLEIQRTEQGDSAMYLCASSPLTREKLFFGSGTQLSVL.

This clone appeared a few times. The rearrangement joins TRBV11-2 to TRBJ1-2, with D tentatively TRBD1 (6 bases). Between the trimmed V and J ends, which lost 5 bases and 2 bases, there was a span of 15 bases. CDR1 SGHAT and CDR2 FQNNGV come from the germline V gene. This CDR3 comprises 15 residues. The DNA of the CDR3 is TGTGCCAGCAGCCCTCCGGGGGGCGTAAACTATGGCTACACCTTC. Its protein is CASSPPGGVNYGYTF. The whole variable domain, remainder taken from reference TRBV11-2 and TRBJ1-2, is EAGVAQSPRYKIIEKRQSVAFWCNPISGHATLYWYQQILGQGPKLLIQFQNNGVVDDSQLPKDRFSAERLKGVDSTLKIQPAKLEDSAVYLCASSPPGGVNYGYTFGSGTRLTVV.

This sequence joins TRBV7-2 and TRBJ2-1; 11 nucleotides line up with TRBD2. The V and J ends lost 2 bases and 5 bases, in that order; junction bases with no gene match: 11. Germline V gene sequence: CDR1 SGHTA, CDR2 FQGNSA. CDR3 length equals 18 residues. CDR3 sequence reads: CASSLLGIAGGLNNEQFF. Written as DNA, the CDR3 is TGTGCCAGCAGCTTACTGGGCATAGCGGGGGGGCTCAACAATGAGCAGTTCTTC.

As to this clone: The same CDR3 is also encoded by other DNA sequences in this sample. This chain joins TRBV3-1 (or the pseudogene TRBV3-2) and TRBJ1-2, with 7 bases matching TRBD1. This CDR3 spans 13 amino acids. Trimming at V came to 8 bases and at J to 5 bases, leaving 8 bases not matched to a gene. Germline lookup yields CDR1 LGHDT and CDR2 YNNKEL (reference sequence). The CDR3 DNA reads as TGTGCCAGCCGAGACAGGGCGGGGTATGGCTACACCTTC. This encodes CASRDRAGYGYTF.

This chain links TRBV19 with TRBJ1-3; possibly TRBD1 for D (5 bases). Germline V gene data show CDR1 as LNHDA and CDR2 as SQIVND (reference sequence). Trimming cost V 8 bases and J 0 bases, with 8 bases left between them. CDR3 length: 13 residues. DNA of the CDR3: TGTGCCAGTGCACAGGCCTCTGGAAACACCATATATTTT. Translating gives CASAQASGNTIYF.

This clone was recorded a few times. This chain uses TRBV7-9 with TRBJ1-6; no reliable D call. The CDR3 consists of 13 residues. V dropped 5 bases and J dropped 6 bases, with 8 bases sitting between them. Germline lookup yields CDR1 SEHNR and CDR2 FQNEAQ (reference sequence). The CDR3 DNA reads TGTGCCAGCAGCCCCCTCTCTAATTCACCCCTCCACTTT. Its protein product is CASSPLSNSPLHF.

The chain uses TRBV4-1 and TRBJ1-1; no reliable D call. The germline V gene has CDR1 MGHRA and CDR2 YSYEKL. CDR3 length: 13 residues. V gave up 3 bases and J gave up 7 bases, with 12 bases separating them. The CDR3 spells CASSHPDRDEAFF. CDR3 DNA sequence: TGCGCCAGCAGCCACCCCGACCGGGATGAAGCTTTCTTT.

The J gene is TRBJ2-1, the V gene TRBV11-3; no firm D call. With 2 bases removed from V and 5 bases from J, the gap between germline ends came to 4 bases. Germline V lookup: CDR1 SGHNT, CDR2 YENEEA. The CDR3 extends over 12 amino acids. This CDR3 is CASSLLDNEQFF. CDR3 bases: TGTGCCAGCAGCTTACTTGACAATGAGCAGTTCTTC.

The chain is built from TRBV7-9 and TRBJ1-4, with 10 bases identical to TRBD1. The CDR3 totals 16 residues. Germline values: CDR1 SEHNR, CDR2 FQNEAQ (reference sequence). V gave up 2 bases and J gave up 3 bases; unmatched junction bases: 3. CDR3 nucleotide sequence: TGTGCCAGCAGCTTATTGGGACAGGGGCCTAATGAAAAACTGTTTTTT. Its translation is CASSLLGQGPNEKLFF.

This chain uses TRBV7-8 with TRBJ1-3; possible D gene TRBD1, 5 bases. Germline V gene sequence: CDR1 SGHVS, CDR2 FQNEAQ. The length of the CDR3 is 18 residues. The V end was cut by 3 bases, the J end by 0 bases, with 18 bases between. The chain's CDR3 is CASSFLTGPLSSGNTIYF. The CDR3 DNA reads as TGTGCCAGCAGCTTCCTTACAGGTCCCCTAAGCTCTGGAAACACCATATATTTT.

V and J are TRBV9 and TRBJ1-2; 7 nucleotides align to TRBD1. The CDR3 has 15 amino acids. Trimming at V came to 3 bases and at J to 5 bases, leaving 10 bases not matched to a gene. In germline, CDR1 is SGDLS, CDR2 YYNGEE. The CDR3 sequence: CASSADREMLYGYTF. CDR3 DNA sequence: TGTGCCAGCAGCGCAGACAGGGAAATGCTTTATGGCTACACCTTC.

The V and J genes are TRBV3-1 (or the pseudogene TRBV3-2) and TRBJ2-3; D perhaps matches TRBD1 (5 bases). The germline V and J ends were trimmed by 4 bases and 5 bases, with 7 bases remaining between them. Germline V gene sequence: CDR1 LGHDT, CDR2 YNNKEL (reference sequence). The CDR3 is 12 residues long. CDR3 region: CASSLTGDTQYF. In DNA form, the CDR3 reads TGTGCCAGCAGCCTTACAGGAGATACGCAGTATTTT.

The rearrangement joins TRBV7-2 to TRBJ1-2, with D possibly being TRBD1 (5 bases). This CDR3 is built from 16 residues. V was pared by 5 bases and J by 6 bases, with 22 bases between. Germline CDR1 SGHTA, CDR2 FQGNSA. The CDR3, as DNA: TGTGCCAGCAGCGCCACCGGAGGGGTGCTGGGGGATGGCTACACCTTC. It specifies CASSATGGVLGDGYTF. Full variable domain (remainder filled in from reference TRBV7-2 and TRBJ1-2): GAGVSQSPSNKVTEKGKDVELRCDPISGHTALYWYRQSLGQGLEFLIYFQGNSAPDKSGLPSDRFSAERTGGSVSTLTIQRTQQEDSAVYLCASSATGGVLGDGYTFGSGTRLTVV.